This TCR beta chain was recorded in a study of human T cells and chemical hapten exposure (TCRdb year 2021). General notes on the study: For sensitization, 2% DPC in acetone was applied to a roughly 2 cm by roughly 2 cm area of upper inner arm skin. Throughout the study period of about 25 weeks, patients also received therapeutic DPC doses to the scalp every week. Patch testing was done on the upper back using Finn chambers containing 0.01% DPC, and results were scored after 6 days according to International Contact Dermatitis Research Group standards. Most of the patients in the cohort were female, and the cohort covered alopecia areata with under or over 50% scalp involvement, alopecia totalis and alopecia universalis. Libraries were pooled for sequencing, and per-sample TCR yields varied mainly because of small differences in library volumes within the pool. The study tracked peripheral blood TCR repertoire changes in vivo during primary and secondary sensitization to the hapten diphenylcyclopropenone (DPC) in alopecia patients. Patient blood was sampled pre-sensitization (week 0) and at 2, 6 and about 24 weeks after DPC sensitization. For TCR sequencing, blood came from approximately 29 alopecia patients at anywhere from one to four time points (pre-sensitization, 2, 6 and 24 weeks). Each blood RNA sample was used to sequence both TCR alpha and TCR beta chains.

The time point tag for this specimen amounts to: patch test 1, 2 weeks after DPC sensitization. The label giving this sample's treatment or condition can be read as: therapeutic diphenylcyclopropenone sensitization with weekly scalp DPC. Total RNA was extracted from unfractionated whole blood collected in Tempus Blood RNA tubes. At every patch-test visit, the blood draw took place before the patch test was put on. Eligible patients were aged 18 to 70, diagnosed with alopecia, deemed suitable for DPC therapy, and excluded if pregnant. Results the study describes overall, beyond this receptor: The number of PT1 expanded TCRs positively correlated with patch test score, significant at thresholds 8, 16 and 32 but not 4. Repeated subsampling changed both the strength of the expansion versus patch-test correlation and the threshold at which the correlation became significant. The number of TCRs above 1 in 1000 frequency did not change with DPC sensitization; there was no evidence of global repertoire structure alterations. Compared with pre-sensitization or healthy control sets, expanded TCRs formed significantly more large CDR3 similarity clusters, which is consistent with antigen-driven responses. All patients had alopecia, a presumed autoimmune disease, so their immune response might differ from that of healthy individuals.

The protocol used for the library was RACE. The run used a NextSeq 500. During library preparation, unique molecular identifiers were attached to individual cDNA molecules so that TCRs could be counted quantitatively and reproducibly. The authors' pipeline ran thus. Samples had a median of about 90,000 TCRs, with a range from about 23,224 to 700,000. The Decombinator software suite was used to annotate V, J and CDR3 in the TCR reads. Every sample was subsampled to the same number of TCRs (28,000) for the PS versus PT1 abundance plots. Expanded TCRs were defined as absent before sensitization and observed at least eight times at the 2-week time point. In TCRdb, the public reads were trimmed at Q25 with fastp and aligned with MiXCR, with productive beta chains retained. Here each entry gathers all rows of one CDR3 protein and keeps the most common genes and DNA. Here the V and J calls rest on TCRdb's processing, not on the authors' analysis. For this sample the table gives approximately 52,000 distinct CDR3 sequences, of which 9.5% to 11% were detected only once. Of the sample, approximately 1.8% falls within the top ten clones.

A word on this clonotype: No cognate antigen has been identified for it. The record has no base qualities; no much larger clone is one base away.

The cysteine opens and the phenylalanine closes a CDR3 of 16 amino acids. Here the CDR3 DNA is all that survives: 48 bases in frame from base 1. The junction carries 15 bases between V and J, which are trimmed by 4 bases and 0 bases respectively. The germline V gene (reference sequence) yields SEHNR for CDR1 and FQNEAQ for CDR2. The clonotype was recovered from a woman between 40 and 55 years old with alopecia areata. Some clones in this sample may be carry-over from other donors' samples. The rearrangement joined TRBV7-9 to TRBJ1-1; the D gene is unclear. Sample: whole blood, taken in connection with sensitization to the hapten diphenylcyclopropenone (DPC). The sequenced DNA: TGTGCCAGCAGCTCGCTGCGGGTCGGGTTGAACACTGAAGCTTTCTTT. Protein translation: CASSSLRVGLNTEAFF.